This TCR beta chain emerged from a study of memory CD4+ T cells and cytomegalovirus serostatus. Overall study findings and caveats: Of approximately 160 reported CMV TCRbeta sequences, roughly 67 were found in memory CD4+ repertoires.

The sort gate was single viable CD3+CD4+CD8-CD45RO+ cells for memory CD4+ T cells. CDR3 length: 14 amino acids. The germline CDR1 and CDR2 sequences are MNHNS and SASEGT. The V gene lost 3 bases and the J gene lost 9 bases, with 12 bases spanning the gap. To note about this clone: Its cognate antigen is unknown.

In the original workflow: Out-of-frame sequences were removed, leaving a few million distinct TCRbeta sequences. This table comes from immunoSEQ multiplex PCR, and its TCRdb copy is limited to in-frame clones, with some not included. D and trimming were read from the DNA, whereas the V and J calls and clone size are those reported in that table. In the table there are some 56,000 clones, more than 75% of which are singletons. The V and J genes are TRBV6-1 and TRBJ1-6; no reliable D call. This clonotype originated in an adult in good health and CMV-seronegative. The sample comprised memory CD4+ T cells from blood. The CDR3 loop reads CASSDPKRGSPLHF. The CDR3 bases are TGTGCCAGCAGTGACCCAAAACGGGGTTCACCCCTCCACTTT.